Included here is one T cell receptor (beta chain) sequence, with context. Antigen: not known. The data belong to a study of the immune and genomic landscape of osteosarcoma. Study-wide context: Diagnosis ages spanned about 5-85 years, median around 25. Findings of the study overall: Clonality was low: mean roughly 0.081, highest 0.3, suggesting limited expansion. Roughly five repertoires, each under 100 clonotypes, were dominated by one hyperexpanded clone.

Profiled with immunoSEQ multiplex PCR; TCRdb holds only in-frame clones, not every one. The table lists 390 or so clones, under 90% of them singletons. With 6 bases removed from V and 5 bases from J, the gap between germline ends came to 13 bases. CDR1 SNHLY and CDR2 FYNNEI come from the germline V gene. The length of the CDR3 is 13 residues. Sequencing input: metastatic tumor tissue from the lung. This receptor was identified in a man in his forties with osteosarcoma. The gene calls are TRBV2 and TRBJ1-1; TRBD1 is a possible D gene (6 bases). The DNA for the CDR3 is TGTGCCAGCAGAGGTGAGAGGGGGACTGAAGCTTTCTTT. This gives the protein CASRGERGTEAFF. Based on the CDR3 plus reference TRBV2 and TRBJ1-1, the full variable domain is EPEVTQTPSHQVTQMGQEVILRCVPISNHLYFYWYRQILGQKVEFLVSFYNNEISEKSEIFDDQFSVERPDGSNFTLKIRSTKLEDSAMYFCASRGERGTEAFFGQGTRLTVV.